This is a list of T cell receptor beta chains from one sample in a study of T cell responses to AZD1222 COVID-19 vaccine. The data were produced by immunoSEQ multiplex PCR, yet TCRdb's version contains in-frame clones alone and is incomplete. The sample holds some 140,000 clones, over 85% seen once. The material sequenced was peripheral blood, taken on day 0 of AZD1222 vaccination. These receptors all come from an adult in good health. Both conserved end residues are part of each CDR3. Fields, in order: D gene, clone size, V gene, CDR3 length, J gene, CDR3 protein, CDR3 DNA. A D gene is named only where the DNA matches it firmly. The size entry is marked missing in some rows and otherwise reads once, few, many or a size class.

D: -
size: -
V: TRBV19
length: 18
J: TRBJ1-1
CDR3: CASTLIWGGYSQYTEAFF
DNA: TGTGCCAGTACCCTCATCTGGGGGGGATACTCTCAATACACTGAAGCTTTCTTT

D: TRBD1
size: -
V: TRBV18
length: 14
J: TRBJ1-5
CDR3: CASSPTDREQPQHF
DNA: TGTGCCAGCTCACCGACGGACAGGGAGCAGCCCCAGCATTTT

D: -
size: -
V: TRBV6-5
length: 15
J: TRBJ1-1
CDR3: CASSYFRTLNTEAFF
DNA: TGTGCCAGCAGTTACTTTCGGACCTTGAACACTGAAGCTTTCTTT

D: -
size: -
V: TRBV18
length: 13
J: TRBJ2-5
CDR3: CASSPLHGETQYF
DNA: TGTGCCAGCTCACCACTTCATGGGGAGACCCAGTACTTC

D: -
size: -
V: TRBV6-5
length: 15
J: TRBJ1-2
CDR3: CASSQRRGTGGGYTF
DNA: TGTGCCAGCAGCCAAAGGAGGGGTACGGGGGGAGGCTACACCTTC

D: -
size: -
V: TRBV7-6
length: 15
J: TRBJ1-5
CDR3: CASSLESGGNQPQHF
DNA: TGTGCCAGCAGCTTAGAGTCAGGAGGAAATCAGCCCCAGCATTTT

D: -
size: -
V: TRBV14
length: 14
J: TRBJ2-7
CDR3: CASSQSRELDEQYF
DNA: TGTGCCAGCAGCCAGTCCCGTGAACTGGACGAGCAGTACTTC

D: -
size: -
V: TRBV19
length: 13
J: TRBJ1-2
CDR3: CASSNVGTYGYTF
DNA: TGTGCCAGTAGTAATGTGGGGACCTATGGCTACACCTTC

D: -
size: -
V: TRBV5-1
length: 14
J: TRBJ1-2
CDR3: CASSLMRGLAGYTF
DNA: TGCGCCAGCAGCCTTATGAGGGGCTTGGCTGGCTACACCTTC

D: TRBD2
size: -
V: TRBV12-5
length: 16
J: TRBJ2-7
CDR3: CASGFQLAAHSYEQYF
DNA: TGTGCTAGTGGTTTCCAACTAGCGGCCCACTCCTACGAGCAGTACTTC

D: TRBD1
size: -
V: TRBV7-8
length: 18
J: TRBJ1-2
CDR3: CASSLTDRQGTVDYGYTF
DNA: TGTGCCAGCAGCTTAACTGATCGACAGGGCACTGTCGACTATGGCTACACCTTC

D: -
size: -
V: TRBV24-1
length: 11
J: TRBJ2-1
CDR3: CATSDINEQFF
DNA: TGTGCCACCAGTGATATCAATGAGCAGTTCTTC

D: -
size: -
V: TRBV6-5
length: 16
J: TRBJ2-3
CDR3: CASSFPAEGGTDTQYF
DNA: TGTGCCAGCAGTTTCCCGGCGGAGGGTGGCACAGATACGCAGTATTTT

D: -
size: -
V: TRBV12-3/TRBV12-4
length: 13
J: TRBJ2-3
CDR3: CASSRSQGDTQYF
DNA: TGTGCCAGCAGCCGAAGCCAGGGAGATACGCAGTATTTT

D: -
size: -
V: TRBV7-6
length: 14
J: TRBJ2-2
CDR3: CASSLQGNTGELFF
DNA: TGTGCCAGCAGCTTACAGGGCAACACCGGGGAGCTGTTTTTT

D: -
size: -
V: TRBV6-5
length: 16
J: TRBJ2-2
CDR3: CASSYSREIDTGELFF
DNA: TGTGCCAGCAGTTACAGTCGGGAGATTGACACCGGGGAGCTGTTTTTT

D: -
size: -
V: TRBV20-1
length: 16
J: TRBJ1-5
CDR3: CSASFSAGRGLGPQHF
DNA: TGCAGTGCTAGTTTTTCGGCCGGGCGAGGGTTGGGGCCCCAGCATTTT

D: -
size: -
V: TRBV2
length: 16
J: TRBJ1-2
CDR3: CASSEQPGGNFYGYTF
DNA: TGTGCCAGCAGTGAGCAGCCCGGGGGCAACTTCTATGGCTACACCTTC

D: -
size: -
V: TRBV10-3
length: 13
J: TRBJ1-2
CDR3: CAISDRIRGGYTF
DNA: TGTGCCATCAGTGACAGGATTCGAGGCGGCTACACCTTC

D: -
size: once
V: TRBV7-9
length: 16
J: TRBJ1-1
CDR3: CASSPSALGRNTEAFF
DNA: TGTGCCAGCAGCCCCTCAGCCCTTGGGAGGAACACTGAAGCTTTCTTT

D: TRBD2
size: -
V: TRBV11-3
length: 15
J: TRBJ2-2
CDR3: CASSPEGLDIGELFF
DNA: TGTGCCAGCAGCCCGGAGGGACTAGACATCGGGGAGCTGTTTTTT

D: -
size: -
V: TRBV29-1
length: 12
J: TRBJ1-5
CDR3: CSVRGLNQPQHF
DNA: TGCAGCGTGAGGGGACTCAATCAGCCCCAGCATTTT

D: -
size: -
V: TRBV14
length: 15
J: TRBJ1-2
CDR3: CASSQGTLPYYGYTF
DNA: TGTGCCAGCAGCCAAGGAACCCTGCCATACTATGGCTACACCTTC

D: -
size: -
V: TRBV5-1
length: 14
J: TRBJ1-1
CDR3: CASSLEGGGNEAFF
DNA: TGCGCCAGCAGCTTGGAGGGAGGGGGGAATGAAGCTTTCTTT

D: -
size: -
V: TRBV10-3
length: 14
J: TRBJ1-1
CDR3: CAISDRGENTEAFF
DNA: TGTGCCATCAGTGACCGGGGAGAGAACACTGAAGCTTTCTTT

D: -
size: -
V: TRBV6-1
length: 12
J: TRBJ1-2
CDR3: CASSDWRGGYTF
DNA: TGTGCCAGCAGTGATTGGAGAGGTGGCTACACCTTC

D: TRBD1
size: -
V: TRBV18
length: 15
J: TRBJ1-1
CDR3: CASSPGRGPGTEAFF
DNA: TGTGCCAGCTCACCGGGCAGGGGGCCAGGGACTGAAGCTTTCTTT

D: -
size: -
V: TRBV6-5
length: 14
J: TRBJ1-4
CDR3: CASSSHRGGEKLFF
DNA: TGTGCCAGCAGCTCACACAGAGGAGGCGAAAAACTGTTTTTT

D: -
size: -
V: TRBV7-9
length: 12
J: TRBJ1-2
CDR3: CASSYSGGGYTF
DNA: TGTGCCAGCAGTTACAGCGGTGGCGGCTACACCTTC

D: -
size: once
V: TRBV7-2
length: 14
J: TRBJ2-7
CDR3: CASTLSQGLGEQYF
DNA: TGTGCCAGCACCCTATCTCAGGGATTGGGAGAGCAGTACTTC

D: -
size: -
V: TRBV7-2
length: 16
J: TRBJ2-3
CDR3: CASSSTGTGNRDTQYF
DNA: TGTGCCAGCAGTTCAACCGGGACCGGGAACCGAGATACGCAGTATTTT

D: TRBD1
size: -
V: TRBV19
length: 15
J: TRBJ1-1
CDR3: CASSITGTANTEAFF
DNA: TGTGCCAGTAGTATAACAGGGACAGCGAACACTGAAGCTTTCTTT

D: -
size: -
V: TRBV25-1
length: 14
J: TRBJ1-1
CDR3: CASSEFLSGTEAFF
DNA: TGTGCCAGCAGTGAATTCCTTTCAGGGACTGAAGCTTTCTTT

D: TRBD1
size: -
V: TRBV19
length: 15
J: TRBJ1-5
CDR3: CASSIGTGELQPQHF
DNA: TGTGCCAGTAGTATTGGGACAGGTGAATTACAGCCCCAGCATTTT

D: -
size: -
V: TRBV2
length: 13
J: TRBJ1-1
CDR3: CASSLGPNTEAFF
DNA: TGTGCCAGCAGTTTAGGGCCCAACACTGAAGCTTTCTTT

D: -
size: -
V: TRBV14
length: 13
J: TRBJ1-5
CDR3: CASSQGLDRPQHF
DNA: TGTGCCAGCAGCCAGGGACTTGATCGGCCCCAGCATTTT

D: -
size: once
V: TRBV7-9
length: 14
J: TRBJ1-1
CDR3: CASSPVRRNTEAFF
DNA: TGTGCCAGCAGCCCCGTGAGACGGAACACTGAAGCTTTCTTT

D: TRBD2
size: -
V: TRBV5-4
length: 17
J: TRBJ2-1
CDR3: CASSLSAQRGGRDEQFF
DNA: TGTGCCAGCAGCTTGTCTGCCCAGCGGGGGGGCCGAGATGAGCAGTTCTTC

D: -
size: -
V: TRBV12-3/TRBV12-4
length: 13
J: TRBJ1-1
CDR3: CASSLSGDTEAFF
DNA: TGTGCCAGCAGTTTATCAGGGGACACTGAAGCTTTCTTT

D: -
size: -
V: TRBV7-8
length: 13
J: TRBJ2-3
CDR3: CASSAGGQDTQYF
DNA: TGTGCCAGCAGCGCGGGGGGACAGGATACGCAGTATTTT

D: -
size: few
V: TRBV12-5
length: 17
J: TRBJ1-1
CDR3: CASGLVLFVDPNTEAFF
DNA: TGTGCTAGTGGTTTGGTATTGTTCGTAGATCCGAACACTGAAGCTTTCTTT

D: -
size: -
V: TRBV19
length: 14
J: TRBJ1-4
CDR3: CATRRATTNEKLFF
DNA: TGTGCCACCCGTAGGGCAACAACTAATGAAAAACTGTTTTTT

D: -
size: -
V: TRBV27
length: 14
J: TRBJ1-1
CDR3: CASSLTKVNTEAFF
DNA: TGTGCCAGCAGTTTAACCAAAGTGAACACTGAAGCTTTCTTT

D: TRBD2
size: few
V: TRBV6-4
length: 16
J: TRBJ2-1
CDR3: CASSISGSATIDEQFF
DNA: TGTGCCAGCAGTATAAGCGGGAGTGCTACCATCGATGAGCAGTTCTTC

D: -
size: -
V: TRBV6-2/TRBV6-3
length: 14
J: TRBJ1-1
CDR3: CASSYLGQNTEAFF
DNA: TGTGCCAGCAGTTACCTAGGACAGAACACTGAAGCTTTCTTT

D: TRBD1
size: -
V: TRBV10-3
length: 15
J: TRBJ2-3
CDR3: CAISDTGATSDTQYF
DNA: TGTGCCATCAGTGACACAGGGGCAACATCAGATACGCAGTATTTT

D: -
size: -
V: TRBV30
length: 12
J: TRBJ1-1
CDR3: CAWGVLGSEAFF
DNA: TGTGCCTGGGGCGTTCTTGGGTCTGAAGCTTTCTTT

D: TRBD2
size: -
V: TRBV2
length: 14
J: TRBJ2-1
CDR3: CASSPTGTNNEQFF
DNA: TGTGCCAGCAGTCCCACGGGGACTAACAATGAGCAGTTCTTC

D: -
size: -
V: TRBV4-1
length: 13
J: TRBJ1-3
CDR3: CASSQVVGNTIYF
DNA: TGCGCCAGCAGCCAAGTGGTCGGAAACACCATATATTTT

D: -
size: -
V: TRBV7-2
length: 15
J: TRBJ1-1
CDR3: CASSLGPGAEAEAFF
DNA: TGTGCCAGCAGCTTAGGTCCAGGGGCTGAGGCTGAAGCTTTCTTT

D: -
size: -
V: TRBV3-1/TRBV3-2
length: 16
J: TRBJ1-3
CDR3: CASKSHGPGSGNTIYF
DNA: TGTGCCAGCAAAAGTCATGGCCCGGGATCTGGAAACACCATATATTTT

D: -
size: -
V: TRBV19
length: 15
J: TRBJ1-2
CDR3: CASSISRNTNYGYTF
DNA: TGTGCCAGTAGTATTAGCCGGAACACTAACTATGGCTACACCTTC

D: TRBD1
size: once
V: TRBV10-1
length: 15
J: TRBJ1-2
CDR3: CASSDERRQGYGYTF
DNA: TGCGCCAGCAGTGATGAGAGGAGACAGGGGTATGGCTACACCTTC

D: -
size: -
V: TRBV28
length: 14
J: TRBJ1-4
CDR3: CASSTTDTNEKLFF
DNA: TGTGCCAGCAGTACGACAGATACTAATGAAAAACTGTTTTTT

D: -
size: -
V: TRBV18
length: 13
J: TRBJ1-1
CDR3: CASSPLGVLEAFF
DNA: TGTGCCAGCTCACCATTGGGTGTCCTTGAAGCTTTCTTT

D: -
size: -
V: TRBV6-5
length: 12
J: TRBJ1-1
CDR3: CASSRKFTEAFF
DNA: TGTGCCAGCAGTCGAAAGTTCACTGAAGCTTTCTTT

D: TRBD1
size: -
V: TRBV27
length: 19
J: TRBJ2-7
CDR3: CASSFRDMSQQGASYEQYF
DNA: TGTGCCAGCAGCTTCCGGGACATGTCGCAACAGGGGGCCTCCTACGAGCAGTACTTC